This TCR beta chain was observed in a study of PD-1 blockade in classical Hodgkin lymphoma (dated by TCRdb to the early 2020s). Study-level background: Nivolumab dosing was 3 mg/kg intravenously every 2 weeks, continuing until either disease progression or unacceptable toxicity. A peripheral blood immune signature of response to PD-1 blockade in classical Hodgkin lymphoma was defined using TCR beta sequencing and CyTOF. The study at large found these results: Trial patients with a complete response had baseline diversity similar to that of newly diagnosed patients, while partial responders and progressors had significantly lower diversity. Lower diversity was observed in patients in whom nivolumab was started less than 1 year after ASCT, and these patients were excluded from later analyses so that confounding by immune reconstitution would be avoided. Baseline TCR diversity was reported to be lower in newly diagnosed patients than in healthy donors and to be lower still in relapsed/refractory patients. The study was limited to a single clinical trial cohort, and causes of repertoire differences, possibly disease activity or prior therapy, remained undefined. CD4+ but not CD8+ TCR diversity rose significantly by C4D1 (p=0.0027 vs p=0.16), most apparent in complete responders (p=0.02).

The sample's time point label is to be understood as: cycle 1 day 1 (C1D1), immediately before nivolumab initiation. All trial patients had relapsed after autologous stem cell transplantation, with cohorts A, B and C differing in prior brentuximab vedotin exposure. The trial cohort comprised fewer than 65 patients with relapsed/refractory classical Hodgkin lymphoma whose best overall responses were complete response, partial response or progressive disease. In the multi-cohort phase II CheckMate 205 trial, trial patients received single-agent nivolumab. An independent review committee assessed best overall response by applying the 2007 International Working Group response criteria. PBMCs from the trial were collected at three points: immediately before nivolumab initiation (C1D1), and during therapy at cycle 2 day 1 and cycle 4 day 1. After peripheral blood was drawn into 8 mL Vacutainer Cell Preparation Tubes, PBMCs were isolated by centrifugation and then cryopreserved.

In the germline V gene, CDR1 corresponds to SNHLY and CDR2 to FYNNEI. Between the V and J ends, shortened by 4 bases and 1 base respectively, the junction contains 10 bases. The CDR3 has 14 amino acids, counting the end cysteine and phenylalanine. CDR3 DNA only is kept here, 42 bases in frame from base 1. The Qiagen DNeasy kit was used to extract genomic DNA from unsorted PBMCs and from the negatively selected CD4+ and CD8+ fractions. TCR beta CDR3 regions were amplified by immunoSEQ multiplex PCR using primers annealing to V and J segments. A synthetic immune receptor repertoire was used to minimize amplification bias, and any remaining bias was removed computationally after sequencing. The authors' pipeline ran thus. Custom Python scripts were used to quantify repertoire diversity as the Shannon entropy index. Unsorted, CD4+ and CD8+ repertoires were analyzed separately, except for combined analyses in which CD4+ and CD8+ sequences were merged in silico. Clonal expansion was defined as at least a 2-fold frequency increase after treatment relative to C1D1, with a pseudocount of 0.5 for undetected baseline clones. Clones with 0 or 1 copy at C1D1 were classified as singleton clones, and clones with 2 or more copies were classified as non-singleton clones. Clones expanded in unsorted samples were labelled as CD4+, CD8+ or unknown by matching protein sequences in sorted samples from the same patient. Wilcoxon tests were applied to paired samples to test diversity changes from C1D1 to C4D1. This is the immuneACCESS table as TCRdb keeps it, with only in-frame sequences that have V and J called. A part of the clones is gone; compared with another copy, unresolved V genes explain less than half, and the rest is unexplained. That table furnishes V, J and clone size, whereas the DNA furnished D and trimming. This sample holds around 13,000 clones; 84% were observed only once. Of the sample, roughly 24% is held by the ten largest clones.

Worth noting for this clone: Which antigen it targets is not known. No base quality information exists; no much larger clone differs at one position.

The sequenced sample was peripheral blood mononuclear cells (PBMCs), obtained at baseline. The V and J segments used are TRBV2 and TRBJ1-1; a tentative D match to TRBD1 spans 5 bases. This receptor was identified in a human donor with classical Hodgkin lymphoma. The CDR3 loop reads CASSVKGRNTEAFF. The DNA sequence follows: TGTGCCAGCAGTGTGAAGGGGCGGAACACTGAAGCTTTCTTT.